Following are 10 T cell receptor beta chains from one sample sequenced in a study of T cell changes during pregnancy in multiple sclerosis (dated by TCRdb to between 2018 and 2021). The method behind the library was the immunoSEQ multiplex PCR assay. TCRdb took this table from immuneACCESS and kept in-frame rearrangements with V and J called. Such tables lack part of the clones; where checked against another copy, unresolved V genes explain under half of the gap, and the rest is unexplained. The sample table holds some 77,000 clones, of which 90% to 95% were seen once. Approximately 2% of the sample lies in the top ten. This specimen was peripheral blood, taken in the second trimester of pregnancy. These receptors were taken from a female donor in good health, enrolled as a control in a pregnancy study.

This clone was found once. The chain links TRBV18 to TRBJ1-4, with a weak D call TRBD1 (5 bases). Germline values: CDR1 KGHSH, CDR2 LQKENI. Trimming cost V 1 base and J 4 bases, with 7 bases left between them. The CDR3 loop spans 14 amino acids. Here the CDR3 reads CASSPQQVNEKLFF. DNA for the CDR3: TGTGCCAGCTCACCACAACAGGTTAATGAAAAACTGTTTTTT. Variable domain in full (rest from reference TRBV18 and TRBJ1-4): NAGVMQNPRHLVRRRGQEARLRCSPMKGHSHVYWYRQLPEEGLKFMVYLQKENIIDESGMPKERFSAEFPKEGPSILRIQQVVRGDSAAYFCASSPQQVNEKLFFGSGTQLSVL.

This clone was picked up one time. The genes are TRBV7-2 and TRBJ1-5, with D perhaps TRBD1 (6 bases). V gave up 1 base and J gave up 1 base, with 11 bases separating them. The CDR3 consists of 16 residues. The germline V gene encodes CDR1 SGHTA and CDR2 FQGNSA. This CDR3 is CASSLGGLGSNQPQHF. Here the CDR3 DNA reads TGTGCCAGCAGCTTAGGGGGGCTGGGGAGCAATCAGCCCCAGCATTTT. The full variable domain, rest sourced from reference TRBV7-2 and TRBJ1-5, is GAGVSQSPSNKVTEKGKDVELRCDPISGHTALYWYRQSLGQGLEFLIYFQGNSAPDKSGLPSDRFSAERTGGSVSTLTIQRTQQEDSAVYLCASSLGGLGSNQPQHFGDGTRLSIL.

J is TRBJ1-2 and V is TRBV27; the D is unclear. Germline-derived CDR1 and CDR2 are MNHEY and SMNVEV (reference sequence). Between the trimmed V and J ends, which lost 2 bases and 0 bases, there was a span of 10 bases. CDR3 size: 15 residues. The CDR3: CASSLKGDTNYGYTF. The CDR3 DNA is TGTGCCAGCAGTTTAAAGGGAGATACTAACTATGGCTACACCTTC.

A single count supports this clone. The chain couples TRBV20-1 to TRBJ1-2; D uncertain. V was cut by 8 bases and J by 4 bases, with 11 bases left in between. This CDR3 has 11 amino acids. Per germline, CDR1 DFQATT and CDR2 SNEGSKA (reference sequence). The CDR3 sequence is CSLNSVYGYTF. Written as DNA, the CDR3 is TGCAGTTTAAACAGTGTCTATGGCTACACCTTC.

This clone turned up a few times. V and J are TRBV9 and TRBJ1-1; D possibly corresponds to TRBD1 (6 bases). V was clipped by 4 bases and J by 0 bases, with 16 bases between them. The CDR3 sequence is 16 residues long. Germline values: CDR1 SGDLS, CDR2 YYNGEE. This CDR3 is CASSPAKDRLNTEAFF. The CDR3 DNA reads as TGTGCCAGCAGCCCCGCAAAGGACAGACTGAACACTGAAGCTTTCTTT.

J is TRBJ2-5 and V is TRBV30, with 14 bases matching TRBD2. This CDR3 spans 16 amino acids. Germline V gives CDR1 GTSNPN, CDR2 SVGIG (reference sequence). V trimming: 8 bases; J trimming: 1 base; junction bases outside the gene matches: 9. The CDR3 is CAHKGLAGVPQETQYF. The CDR3 coding sequence is TGTGCCCATAAGGGACTAGCGGGGGTTCCCCAAGAGACCCAGTACTTC.

The rearrangement links TRBV7-3 to TRBJ2-2, with 9 nucleotides matching TRBD1. The CDR3 loop spans 15 amino acids. V trimming: 2 bases; J trimming: 5 bases; junction bases outside the gene matches: 3. Looked up from germline, CDR1 is SGHTA and CDR2 is FQGTGA. The CDR3 here is CASSLGTGRTGELFF. The CDR3 DNA is TGTGCCAGCAGCTTAGGGACAGGGAGGACCGGGGAGCTGTTTTTT.

J is TRBJ1-5 and V is TRBV10-2; 9 positions agree with TRBD1. CDR3 length equals 15 residues. With 6 bases clipped from V and 5 bases from J, the junction kept 8 bases outside the gene matches. CDR1 is WSHSY and CDR2 is SAAADI in the germline V gene. CDR3 sequence: CASSHGQGWDQPQHF. DNA for the CDR3: TGCGCCAGCAGCCACGGACAGGGGTGGGATCAGCCCCAGCATTTT.

The chain recombines TRBV6-5 with TRBJ1-1; weak D call: TRBD1 (6 bases). Deletions cut 4 bases from V and 1 base from J, with 13 bases between. The CDR3 has 15 amino acids. Germline lookup yields CDR1 MNHEY and CDR2 SVGAGI. CDR3 nucleotides: TGTGCCAGCAGTTCATGGGGGGGCGAGAACACTGAAGCTTTCTTT. Its translation is CASSSWGGENTEAFF.

DNA for the CDR3: TGTGCCAGCAGCTTAGCTTCCATGAACACTGAAGCTTTCTTT. Amino acids: CASSLASMNTEAFF. The chain is built from TRBV7-9 and TRBJ1-1; D unresolved. This CDR3 is built from 14 residues. Trimming stripped 0 bases from V and 0 bases from J, with 5 bases between. CDR1 and CDR2 (germline): SEHNR, FQNEAQ (reference sequence).